This entry describes one T cell receptor beta chain. Its specificity is not known. TCRdb keeps only in-frame clones here, not all; method: immunoSEQ multiplex PCR. The sample has around 2,000,000 clones, over 85% seen once; the top ten hold about 0.13%. This specimen comes from a study of shared clonotypes between healthy human individuals. V shed 4 bases and J 7 bases; nucleotides not matched to a gene: 6. The CDR3 contains 15 residues. Germline CDR1 and CDR2: SGHRS and YFSETQ. CD4+ cells yielded CD45RA+ naive and CD45RA-negative memory subsets. Findings and caveats of the study: Sorted-subset sequencing was shown by rarefaction to be incomplete despite large depth.

The TCR was taken from a man between 18 and 35 years old in good health. Material for sequencing was naive CD4+ T cells sorted from blood. As for subset: CD45RA+ positively selected. This sequence joins TRBV5-1 and TRBJ2-5; TRBD2 aligns across 14 bases. The CDR3 region has the DNA TGCGCCAGCAGCAGGGGACTAGCGGGAGAGGGGACCCAGTACTTC. This encodes CASSRGLAGEGTQYF.